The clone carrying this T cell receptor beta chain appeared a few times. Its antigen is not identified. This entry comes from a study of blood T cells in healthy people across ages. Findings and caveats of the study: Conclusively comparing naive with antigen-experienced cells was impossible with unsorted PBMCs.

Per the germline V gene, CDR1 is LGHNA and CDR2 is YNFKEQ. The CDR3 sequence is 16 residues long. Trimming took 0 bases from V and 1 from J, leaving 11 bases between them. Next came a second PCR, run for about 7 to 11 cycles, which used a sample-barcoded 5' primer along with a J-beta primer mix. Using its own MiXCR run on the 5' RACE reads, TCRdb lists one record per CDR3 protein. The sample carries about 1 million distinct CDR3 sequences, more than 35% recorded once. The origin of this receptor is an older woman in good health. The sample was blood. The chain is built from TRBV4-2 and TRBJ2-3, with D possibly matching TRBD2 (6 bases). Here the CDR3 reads CASSQEGGGRTDTQYF. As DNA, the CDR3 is TGTGCCAGCAGCCAAGAGGGGGGAGGACGCACAGATACGCAGTATTTT.